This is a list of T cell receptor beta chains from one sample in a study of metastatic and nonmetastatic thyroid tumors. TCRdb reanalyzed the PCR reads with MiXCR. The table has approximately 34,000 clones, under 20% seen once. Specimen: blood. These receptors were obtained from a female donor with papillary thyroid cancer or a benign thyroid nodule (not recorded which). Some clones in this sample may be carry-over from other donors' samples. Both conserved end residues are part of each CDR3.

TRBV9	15	CASSAPQGTGNTIYF
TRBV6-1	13	CASSEATRGGYTF
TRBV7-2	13	CASSLPGSDEQYF
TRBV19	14	CASSMGEGTDTQYF
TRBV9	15	CASSVASGPSYEQYF
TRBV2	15	CASSEGTSSTDTQYF
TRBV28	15	CASSLGGREGEKLFF
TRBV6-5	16	CASSYSGRGGGTEAFF
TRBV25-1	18	CASSESVGTGPNTGELFF
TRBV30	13	CAWSVRTPETQYF
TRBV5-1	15	CASSLEEAGANVMTF
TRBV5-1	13	CASSSTGVYGYTF
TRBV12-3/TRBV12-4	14	CASSLTGCSYEQYF
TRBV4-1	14	CASSQTETAYGYTF
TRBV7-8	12	CASSYTKTGGYF
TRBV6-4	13	CASSRQGSYGYTF
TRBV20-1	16	CSARTSKNLSGNTIYF
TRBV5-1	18	CASSFSGTGGPSQHEQYF
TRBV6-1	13	CASSPGTDYGYTF
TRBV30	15	CACSPRGASTDTQYF
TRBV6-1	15	CVSSLAATIYNEHFF
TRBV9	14	CASSVWGGTDTQYF
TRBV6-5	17	CASSYGSHRTFNYGYTF
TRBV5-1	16	CASSLTGGLTGNTIYF
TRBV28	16	CASSLPGLADTGELFF
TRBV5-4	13	CASSLEGNEKLFF
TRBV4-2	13	CASSHLLPYEQYF
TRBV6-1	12	CASRLQGFGQYF
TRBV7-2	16	CASSLPPGQGMETQYF
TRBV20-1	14	CSAPTSARNTEAFF
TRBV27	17	CASSLGTGSALMYEQYF
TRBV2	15	CASSDSSGGTDTQYF